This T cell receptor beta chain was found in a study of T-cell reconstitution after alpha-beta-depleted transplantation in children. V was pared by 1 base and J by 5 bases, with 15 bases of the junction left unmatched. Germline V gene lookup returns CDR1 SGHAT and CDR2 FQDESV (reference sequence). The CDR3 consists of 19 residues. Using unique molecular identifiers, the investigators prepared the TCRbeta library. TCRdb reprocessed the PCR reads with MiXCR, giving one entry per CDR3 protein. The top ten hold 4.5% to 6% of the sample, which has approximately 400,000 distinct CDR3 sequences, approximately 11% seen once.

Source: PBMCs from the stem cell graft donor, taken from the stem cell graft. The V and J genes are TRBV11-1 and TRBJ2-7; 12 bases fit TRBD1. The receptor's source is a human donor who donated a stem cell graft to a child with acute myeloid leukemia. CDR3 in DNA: TGTGCCAGCAGCTTAGTAGGGGGTCCTCGGGACAGGGGGCGTCACGAGCAGTACTTC. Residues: CASSLVGGPRDRGRHEQYF.